This T cell receptor beta chain emerged from a study of T cell responses to AZD1222 COVID-19 vaccine (TCRdb year 2021). In the study overall: AZD1222 recipients with second doses at about 4 weeks or about 12 weeks were pooled, because spike-specific TCR depth and breadth did not differ between schedules. Trial participants were enrolled into age subgroups of 18-55, 56-69 and 70-plus years, which contained approximately 150, 28 and 58 TCR-sequenced participants, respectively. TCR sequencing was performed for 230 to 250 trial participants, of whom roughly 200 were given two doses of AZD1222 and 26 were given two doses of MenACWY control vaccine. The paper as a whole reports these results and caveats: After two AZD1222 doses, spike-specific TCR breadth and depth were significantly higher than at day 0 and than in MenACWY recipients. Reportedly, close to half of the unique spike-specific TCRs recognized epitopes lying outside the regions that are mutated in the B.1.351 and B.1.1.7 variants. Participants were mostly white British, with more females than males. The authors suggested clonal diversity may have been underestimated. Because no day 14 peak-response samples were available, the repertoires could be characterized only after the peak T cell response. Vaccine-associated CD4 TCRs spanned the whole spike protein, with dominant responses in regions 160-218 and 743-854. Conclusions about previously exposed vaccinees were limited because only six or seven AZD1222 recipients were SARS-CoV-2 seropositive at baseline. In the small 56-69-year group, the increase in depth fell short of significance, most likely because of low power.

Read against the paper, the sample's time point label means: baseline before first vaccination. Vaccinee samples were obtained from the UK trials COV001 and COV002, which included a single-blind randomized controlled phase 2/3 trial of AZD1222 (ChAdOx1 nCoV-19) in healthy adults. For TCRbeta chain sequencing, PBMC samples were collected from trial participants at day 0 and at day 28 after the second dose. To note about this clone: The target of this receptor is not known. Within one base of it there is no much larger clone, and no base qualities were kept.

The CDR3 starts with the cysteine, ends with the phenylalanine, and has 15 residues. Of the read, only the CDR3 DNA is kept; its 45 bases are in frame from base 1. CDR1 and CDR2, looked up from the germline V gene (reference sequence), are GTSNPN and SVGIG. V loses 0 bases of germline sequence and J loses 7 bases, and the interval between the two ends is 16 bases. The CDR3 regions of human TCRbeta chains were analyzed by immunosequencing. Per the source publication's procedure: TCRs in the repertoires were matched against a reference library of SARS-CoV-2-specific TCRs that had been generated with the MIRA antigen-specificity platform. Breadth was defined as the fraction of unique TCRs that were SARS-CoV-2-associated. Depth was defined as the fraction of total T cells that were SARS-CoV-2-associated. Using the MIRA data, each spike-specific TCR was assigned both to the spike region to which the TCR was reactive and to a CD4 or CD8 class. Log10-transformed breadth and depth values were compared by one-way ANOVA with Sidak's multiple comparisons tests. TCRdb mirrors the immuneACCESS table, restricted to in-frame sequences. Some clones are absent from its copies; in checked studies, under half trace to an unresolved V gene, and the reason for the others is unknown. That table supplies the V and J calls and clone size; D and trimming were determined from the DNA. For this sample the table gives 70,000 or so clones, of which approximately 90% were detected only once. About a fifth of the sample goes to the ten largest clones.

Sequenced material: peripheral blood, taken on day 0 of AZD1222 vaccination. This receptor was obtained from an adult in good health. The receptor chain draws on TRBV30 and TRBJ1-5; the D gene is perhaps TRBD1, on 6 matching bases. The CDR3 loop reads CAWSVTGQGKQPQHF. The sequenced DNA is TGTGCCTGGAGTGTAACAGGGCAGGGTAAACAGCCCCAGCATTTT.